The clone carrying this T cell receptor (beta chain) has more than one count but fewer than ten. This record belongs to a study of T-cell memory formation after mild COVID-19. The V end was cut by 0 bases, the J end by 10 bases, with 10 bases between. The CDR3 is made up of 14 amino acids. Germline CDR1 is LGHNA and CDR2 is YSLEER. TCRdb reprocessed the 5' RACE reads with MiXCR, giving one entry per CDR3 protein. The data hold 260,000 or so distinct CDR3 sequences, with 16% observed a single time. V and J are TRBV4-3 and TRBJ1-6; D is possibly TRBD1 (6 bases). The source is a man aged 18 to 29 who had mild COVID-19 (a few samples of this study predate the infection). Cell type and time point are not known. Input material: PBMCs or a T cell subset sorted from them (not recorded which). This CDR3 reads CASSQEQGGSPLHF. CDR3 coding DNA: TGCGCCAGCAGCCAAGAACAGGGAGGGTCACCCCTCCACTTT.